These 21 T cell receptor beta chains originate from one sample sequenced in a study of blood T cell repertoires in COVID-19. Sequencing was performed with immunoSEQ multiplex PCR; in TCRdb, only in-frame clones are kept and a portion is missing. The sample records about 150,000 clones, around 84% being singletons. Sequenced sample: peripheral blood. The receptors here all came from a man aged 70-80 years with acute or convalescent COVID-19.

The chain has TRBV23-1 and TRBJ1-1, with D perhaps matching TRBD1 (5 bases). TRBV23-1 is flagged as an ORF with uncertain function. The CDR3 runs 19 residues. V shed 0 bases and J shed 4 bases, with 24 bases lying between them. CDR3 sequence: CASSQSVKNYGGVPTEAFF. The CDR3, as DNA: TGCGCCAGCAGTCAATCCGTAAAGAATTATGGGGGGGTCCCCACTGAAGCTTTCTTT.

The chain employs TRBV6-5 and TRBJ1-5, with D unclear. Germline V gene sequence: CDR1 MNHEY, CDR2 SVGAGI. V was trimmed by 4 bases and J by 2 bases, leaving 9 bases between them. The CDR3 length is 14 residues. The CDR3 protein is CASSSYEGNQPQHF. As DNA, the CDR3 is TGTGCCAGCAGTTCCTATGAAGGCAATCAGCCCCAGCATTTT.

The rearrangement joins TRBV3-1 (or the pseudogene TRBV3-2) to TRBJ2-5, with 15 bases aligning to TRBD2. V lost 4 bases to trimming and J lost 2 bases; unmatched junction nucleotides: 8. The CDR3 is 18 residues long. Germline CDR1 LGHDT, CDR2 YNNKEL (reference sequence). The CDR3 DNA sequence: TGTGCCAGCAGCCTAGGACTAGCGGGAGGGAACAGGCAAGAGACCCAGTACTTC. This translates into CASSLGLAGGNRQETQYF.

V and J are TRBV7-2 and TRBJ2-1; the D is unclear. The length of the CDR3 is 15 residues. Trimming left V 1 base short and J 0 bases short, with 7 bases between. Germline V gene lookup returns CDR1 SGHTA and CDR2 FQGNSA. The CDR3 nucleotides are TGTGCCAGCAGCTTAGATGATAGCTCCTACAATGAGCAGTTCTTC. Its protein is CASSLDDSSYNEQFF.

This chain links TRBV6-6 with TRBJ1-1; D may be TRBD1 (5 bases). The CDR3 is 14 residues long. Trimming cost V 8 bases and J 5 bases, with 18 bases left between them. CDR1 and CDR2 from the germline V gene are MNHNY and SVGAGI (reference sequence). CDR3 sequence: CASGGTRAGTEAFF. The DNA for the CDR3 is TGTGCCAGCGGGGGGACCCGGGCGGGAACTGAAGCTTTCTTT.

The chain is built from TRBV2 and TRBJ1-5, with D possibly TRBD1 on 5 matching bases. Germline CDR1 and CDR2: SNHLY and FYNNEI. This CDR3 spans 14 amino acids. The V gene lost 5 bases and the J gene lost 2 bases, with 10 bases spanning the gap. CDR3 DNA: TGTGCCAGCAGTCCCCGCAGGGGCAATCAGCCCCAGCATTTT. It is translated as CASSPRRGNQPQHF.

V usage is TRBV11-1 and J usage is TRBJ2-5, with a possible D match to TRBD1 (6 bases). V shed 5 bases and J shed 2 bases, with 12 bases lying between them. The CDR3 contains 14 residues. Germline values: CDR1 SGHAT, CDR2 FQDESV (reference sequence). DNA of the CDR3: TGTGCCAGCAGCCAGGGGACCGAACAAGAGACCCAGTACTTC. Translation: CASSQGTEQETQYF. The complete variable domain, with remaining parts taken from reference TRBV11-1 and TRBJ2-5, reads EAEVAQSPRYKITEKSQAVAFWCDPISGHATLYWYRQILGQGPELLVQFQDESVVDDSQLPKDRFSAERLKGVDSTLKIQPAELGDSAMYLCASSQGTEQETQYFGPGTRLLVL.

The chain couples TRBV24-1 to TRBJ1-2, with 7 bases fitting TRBD1. V dropped 4 bases and J dropped 4; count of bases not matched to a gene: 14. The V gene's germline CDR1 is KGHDR and CDR2 SFDVKD. The CDR3 spans 17 residues. CDR3 sequence reads: CATSEWETGIPRYGYTF. CDR3 DNA: TGTGCCACCAGTGAATGGGAGACAGGGATCCCCCGCTATGGCTACACCTTC.

This clone was counted a few times. The J gene is TRBJ1-3, the V gene TRBV29-1, with D uncertain. The V gene lost 4 bases and the J gene lost 0 bases, with 10 bases spanning the gap. CDR3 length: 14 residues. The V gene's germline CDR1 is SQVTM and CDR2 ANQGSEA. CDR3 nucleotide sequence: TGCAGCGTTGTCTCCAGCGACTCTGGAAACACCATATATTTT. Protein product: CSVVSSDSGNTIYF.

The V and J genes are TRBV4-1 and TRBJ2-2; TRBD2 aligns across 10 bases. The CDR3 sequence is 17 residues long. V dropped 3 bases and J dropped 6; count of bases not matched to a gene: 10. CDR1 is MGHRA and CDR2 is YSYEKL in the germline V gene. The CDR3 nucleotides read TGCGCCAGCAGCCATTCCGGGACTAGCGATTCCCCCGGGGAGCTGTTTTTT. The encoded protein is CASSHSGTSDSPGELFF.

The V and J genes are TRBV6-5 and TRBJ2-5; D remains unclear. With 9 bases removed from V and 1 base from J, the gap between germline ends came to 18 bases. The CDR3 contains 15 residues. Germline V gene sequence: CDR1 MNHEY, CDR2 SVGAGI. Here the CDR3 reads CASKRPGILQETQYF. In DNA, the CDR3 is TGTGCCAGTAAAAGGCCAGGTATACTCCAAGAGACCCAGTACTTC.

A few counts support this clone. This chain joins TRBV18 and TRBJ1-4; 7 nucleotides align to TRBD1. CDR1 and CDR2 (germline): KGHSH, LQKENI. Losses at the gene ends were 3 bases for V and 2 bases for J; bases not matched to a gene: 0. This CDR3 region has 14 residues. CDR3 sequence reads: CASSPGQTNEKLFF. The DNA for the CDR3 is TGTGCCAGCTCACCGGGACAGACTAATGAAAAACTGTTTTTT.

The J gene is TRBJ2-1, the V gene TRBV19; 8 bases match TRBD1. The germline V gene has CDR1 LNHDA and CDR2 SQIVND (reference sequence). The V segment lost 6 bases and the J segment 3 bases; nucleotides outside the gene matches: 7. The CDR3 covers 15 residues. The chain's CDR3 is CASSPRQGIYNEQFF. CDR3 bases: TGTGCCAGTAGCCCAAGACAGGGGATCTACAATGAGCAGTTCTTC.

The genes are TRBV6-1 and TRBJ2-7, with TRBD2 matching over 7 bases. This CDR3 spans 15 amino acids. V shed 3 bases and J 1 base; nucleotides not matched to a gene: 6. Germline CDR1 is MNHNS and CDR2 is SASEGT. CDR3 residues: CASSDPASGSYEQYF. The CDR3, as DNA: TGTGCCAGCAGTGACCCGGCTAGCGGATCCTACGAGCAGTACTTC.

This chain links TRBV6-1 with TRBJ1-5; maybe TRBD1 (5 bases). V was cut by 2 bases and J by 6 bases, with 8 bases left in between. Germline V lookup: CDR1 MNHNS, CDR2 SASEGT. This CDR3 spans 13 amino acids. Written as DNA, the CDR3 is TGTGCCAGCAGTGAATTAGGGGTTCAGCCCCAGCATTTT. Translation: CASSELGVQPQHF.

The genes are TRBV5-1 and TRBJ2-1; D uncertain. The germline V and J ends were trimmed by 4 bases and 5 bases, with 10 bases remaining between them. The germline V gene has CDR1 SGHRS and CDR2 YFSETQ. The CDR3 has 13 residues. The CDR3 spells CASSVGADNEQFF. CDR3 coding DNA: TGCGCCAGCAGCGTTGGAGCCGACAATGAGCAGTTCTTC.

CDR3 sequence (DNA): TGTGCCAGCAGTTATCTCCAGGGCTATGGCTACACCTTC. It encodes CASSYLQGYGYTF. The V and J genes are TRBV6-2 or TRBV6-3 and TRBJ1-2; TRBD1 is a possible D gene (5 bases). This CDR3 region has 13 residues. Germline values: CDR1 MNHEY, CDR2 SVGEGT. Trimming stripped 3 bases from V and 4 bases from J, with 9 bases between.

The V gene is TRBV10-2, the J gene TRBJ1-2; TRBD1 agrees at 7 bases. The CDR3 is made up of 13 amino acids. In germline, CDR1 is WSHSY, CDR2 SAAADI. V gave up 5 bases and J gave up 6 bases; unmatched junction bases: 6. The CDR3 DNA sequence: TGCGCCAGCAGTCGCGGACAGGCGAATGGCTACACCTTC. The encoded protein is CASSRGQANGYTF.

V gene TRBV3-1 (or the pseudogene TRBV3-2) combines with J gene TRBJ2-7; 11 bases agree with TRBD2. The CDR3 covers 16 residues. Germline values: CDR1 LGHDT, CDR2 YNNKEL (reference sequence). J gave up 6 bases and V 1 base, and 8 bases lay outside the gene matches. CDR3 loop: CASSQGGRLAGGEQYF. DNA for the CDR3: TGTGCCAGCAGCCAAGGGGGTCGTCTAGCGGGAGGCGAGCAGTACTTC.

The V and J genes are TRBV10-3 and TRBJ1-1; 8 bases are shared with TRBD1. Germline V gene sequence: CDR1 ENHRY, CDR2 SYGVKD. The CDR3 runs 12 residues. V shed 5 bases and J 11 bases; nucleotides not matched to a gene: 7. CDR3 loop: CAISTGGLGAFF. The DNA for the CDR3 is TGTGCCATCAGTACAGGGGGGTTGGGCGCTTTCTTT.

V gene TRBV5-1 combines with J gene TRBJ2-7; the match to TRBD2 covers 8 bases. V dropped 4 bases and J dropped 2; count of bases not matched to a gene: 11. Germline CDR1 reads SGHRS; CDR2 reads YFSETQ. CDR3 size: 16 residues. The CDR3 sequence: CASSTAGTRGPYEQYF. CDR3 coding DNA: TGCGCCAGCAGCACGGCCGGGACTAGAGGCCCCTACGAGCAGTACTTC.